Detailed here is one T cell receptor beta chain. The sample is drawn from a study of blood T cell repertoires in COVID-19. Only in-frame clones appear in the TCRdb table, and some are missing; sequencing was by immunoSEQ multiplex PCR. The sample contains roughly 260,000 clones, under 95% of which appear only once. The CDR3 consists of 13 residues. V lost 5 bases, J lost 5 bases, and 0 bases stayed unmatched. The germline CDR1 and CDR2 sequences are KGHDR and SFDVKD. The chain links TRBV24-1 to TRBJ2-1; 9 bases agree with TRBD2. This TCR was recovered from a woman aged 18 to 35 who had recovered from COVID-19. The sequenced material came from PBMCs or T cells enriched from blood (not recorded which). For the CDR3, the DNA is TGTGCCACCAGTGGCGGGAGGGACAATGAGCAGTTCTTC. Translated: CATSGGRDNEQFF.